This T cell receptor beta chain is drawn from a study of blood T cell repertoires in COVID-19. The repertoire was sequenced with immunoSEQ multiplex PCR; TCRdb's copy has only in-frame clones and lacks some. Among over 120,000 clones listed, approximately 89% were seen once. V lost 1 base and J lost 3, with 8 bases in between. Per the germline V gene, CDR1 is SGHTS and CDR2 is YDEGEE. This CDR3 has 14 residues. The sample taken for sequencing was peripheral blood. The source is a human donor in a cohort sampled during active COVID-19. This chain connects TRBV5-8 to TRBJ2-4, with D perhaps matching TRBD2 (5 bases). CDR3 in amino acids: CASSLKGSKNIQYF. The CDR3 DNA sequence: TGTGCCAGCAGCTTGAAAGGGAGCAAAAACATTCAGTACTTC.